What follows are 11 T cell receptor beta chains derived from one specimen sequenced in a study of shared clonotypes between healthy human individuals. Some clones are missing from TCRdb's copy, which holds only in-frame ones; the method was immunoSEQ multiplex PCR. The table includes more than 2 million clones, roughly 93% detected once. Naive CD8 isolation took CD45RO-negative cells positively selected for CCR7 and excluded terminally differentiated effector memory CD45RA+ cells. Sample: naive CD8+ T cells from PBMCs. The receptors stem from a man aged 18 to 30 in good health. Some clones in this sample may be carry-over from other donors' samples.

The chain joins TRBV19 to TRBJ1-1, with TRBD1 as a possible D gene (5 bases). CDR3 length: 15 amino acids. Germline assignment: CDR1 LNHDA and CDR2 SQIVND (reference sequence). V lost 0 bases and J lost 4, with 12 bases in between. This chain's CDR3 is CASSIDRGVGTEAFF. The CDR3 bases are TGTGCCAGTAGTATAGATCGGGGGGTTGGCACTGAAGCTTTCTTT. Looking up the rest from reference TRBV19 and TRBJ1-1 gives the full variable domain: DGGITQSPKYLFRKEGQNVTLSCEQNLNHDAMYWYRQDPGQGLRLIYYSQIVNDFQKGDIAEGYSVSREKKESFPLTVTSAQKNPTAFYLCASSIDRGVGTEAFFGQGTRLTVV.

In its sample, this clone was seen once. This rearrangement joins TRBV19 to TRBJ1-5; TRBD1 might be the D (6 bases). V was clipped by 5 bases and J by 8 bases, with 16 bases between them. CDR1 is LNHDA and CDR2 is SQIVND in the germline V gene (reference sequence). The CDR3 runs to 14 residues. The CDR3 DNA reads as TGTGCCAGTAGTTTATTCCAGGGGTCAGAGCCCCAGCATTTT. It yields the protein CASSLFQGSEPQHF. Combining the CDR3 with reference TRBV19 and TRBJ1-5 gives the whole variable domain DGGITQSPKYLFRKEGQNVTLSCEQNLNHDAMYWYRQDPGQGLRLIYYSQIVNDFQKGDIAEGYSVSREKKESFPLTVTSAQKNPTAFYLCASSLFQGSEPQHFGDGTRLSIL.

Worth noting for this clone: The sample has other DNA sequences that encode this CDR3 too. In nucleotides, the CDR3 is TGTGCCAGCAGCGCCTCAGGGTCGGGAAACACCATATATTTT. Amino acids: CASSASGSGNTIYF. The J gene is TRBJ1-3, the V gene TRBV9; TRBD1 might be the D (5 bases). CDR1 is SGDLS, CDR2 YYNGEE, per germline. CDR3 length equals 14 residues. Trimming took off 3 bases at V and 4 bases at J, with 11 bases between the two ends.

This chain connects TRBV9 to TRBJ2-2; D unresolved. The CDR3 is 12 amino acids. The germline V gene encodes CDR1 SGDLS and CDR2 YYNGEE. Trimming pared 6 bases from V and 0 bases from J, leaving 3 bases between. CDR3 protein: CASTTNTGELFF. CDR3 nucleotide sequence: TGTGCCAGCACCACGAACACCGGGGAGCTGTTTTTT.

In the case of this clone: Different DNA sequences within this sample yield the same CDR3. J is TRBJ2-1 and V is TRBV9, with 14 bases lining up with TRBD2. There are 16 residues in the CDR3. CDR1 is SGDLS and CDR2 is YYNGEE in the germline V gene. The V segment lost 4 bases and the J segment 7 bases; nucleotides outside the gene matches: 7. CDR3 coding DNA: TGTGCCAGCAGCCCCAGACTAGCGGGAGGGCCGAATGAGCAGTTCTTC. Residues: CASSPRLAGGPNEQFF.

The V and J genes are TRBV11-2 and TRBJ2-7; 12 positions match TRBD2. Germline assignment: CDR1 SGHAT and CDR2 FQNNGV. V trimming: 1 base; J trimming: 3 bases; junction bases outside the gene matches: 7. The CDR3 covers 17 residues. The DNA of the CDR3 is TGTGCCAGCAGCTTAGTCGAAAGACTAGCGGGGGTCTACGAGCAGTACTTC. Protein product: CASSLVERLAGVYEQYF.

The genes are TRBV14 and TRBJ2-1, with 7 positions matching TRBD2. This CDR3 comprises 16 residues. Trimming took 4 bases from V and 4 from J; bases not matched to a gene: 10. CDR1 SGHDN and CDR2 FVKESK come from the germline V gene. The CDR3 bases are TGTGCCAGCAGCCCTAGCGGCGGGGCCTCATACAATGAGCAGTTCTTC. Residues: CASSPSGGASYNEQFF.

The genes are TRBV2 and TRBJ2-7, with D perhaps matching TRBD2 (7 bases). The CDR3 is 13 residues long. The V end lost 3 bases, the J end lost 7 bases, and 13 bases lay between the germline ends. Germline lookup yields CDR1 SNHLY and CDR2 FYNNEI. CDR3 sequence: CASSEGGTSEQYF. The CDR3 nucleotides read TGTGCCAGCAGTGAGGGGGGGACATCGGAGCAGTACTTC. The full variable domain, in which reference TRBV2 and TRBJ2-7 provide the parts outside the CDR3, is EPEVTQTPSHQVTQMGQEVILRCVPISNHLYFYWYRQILGQKVEFLVSFYNNEISEKSEIFDDQFSVERPDGSNFTLKIRSTKLEDSAMYFCASSEGGTSEQYFGPGTRLTVT.

This chain uses TRBV30 with TRBJ2-5; 10 bases are a match to TRBD1. Germline V gives CDR1 GTSNPN, CDR2 SVGIG (reference sequence). V gave up 0 bases and J gave up 4 bases; unmatched junction bases: 5. The CDR3 sequence is 15 residues long. The CDR3 nucleotides read TGTGCCTGGAGTGTAGGGACAGGGGTCGCAGAGACCCAGTACTTC. It codes for CAWSVGTGVAETQYF.

The J gene is TRBJ1-2, the V gene TRBV11-2; a weak D match, TRBD1 (5 bases). Trimming cost V 5 bases and J 0 bases, with 10 bases left between them. The germline V gene encodes CDR1 SGHAT and CDR2 FQNNGV. The CDR3 has 14 amino acids. The CDR3 loop reads CASSHGGTNYGYTF. The CDR3 nucleotides are TGTGCCAGCAGCCATGGGGGAACTAACTATGGCTACACCTTC.

This chain uses TRBV7-9 with TRBJ1-5, with a tentative D call TRBD1 (5 bases). The germline CDR1 and CDR2 sequences are SEHNR and FQNEAQ (reference sequence). This CDR3 contains 14 residues. V was trimmed by 5 bases and J by 6 bases, leaving 14 bases between them. This CDR3 is CASSPDSKGQPQHF. The CDR3, as DNA: TGTGCCAGCAGCCCCGACAGTAAGGGTCAGCCCCAGCATTTT.